A selection of T cell receptor beta chains follows, all from one sample in a study of regulatory T cells in long-lasting Graves disease. TCRdb reprocessed the multiplex PCR reads via MiXCR and lists one record per CDR3 protein. The sample has about 540,000 distinct CDR3 sequences, roughly 14% seen once. These data were also reused for a study on T cells in Graves' hyperthyroidism and ophthalmopathy.

The sequences come from peripheral blood mononuclear cells (PBMCs), collected at new diagnosis, from a patient treated with antithyroid drugs. These TCRs come from a man aged 25-45 years with Graves disease. The CDR3 runs from the conserved cysteine through the conserved F or W. The D gene is left open where the match is weak. Rows may omit the clone size; those that give it use once, few, many or a size class.

J: TRBJ1-3
V: TRBV12-3/TRBV12-4
D: NA
length: 14
size: many
DNA: TGTGCCAGCACTCCTACAAGCTCCGGAAACACCATATATTTT
CDR3: CASTPTSSGNTIYF

J: TRBJ1-6
V: TRBV20-1
D: TRBD1
length: 16
size: few
DNA: TGCAGTGCTAGAGTTGGTCAACAGGGGTATAATTCACCCCTCCACTTT
CDR3: CSARVGQQGYNSPLHF

J: TRBJ2-3
V: TRBV9
D: NA
length: 15
size: many
DNA: TGTGCCAGCAGCGTAGTTGAGCGGTCGACAGATACGCAGTATTTT
CDR3: CASSVVERSTDTQYF

J: TRBJ2-1
V: TRBV10-3
D: NA
length: 15
size: NA
DNA: TGTGCCATCACCCCAGAGCGGGTACTCAGCAATGAGCAGTTCTTC
CDR3: CAITPERVLSNEQFF

J: TRBJ1-1
V: TRBV20-1
D: TRBD1
length: 14
size: NA
DNA: TGCAGTGCTAGAGATTCCAGGGGGCGGACTGAAGCTTTCTTT
CDR3: CSARDSRGRTEAFF

J: TRBJ2-7
V: TRBV6-1
D: NA
length: 13
size: few
DNA: TGTGCCAGCGGCGGCGTCAAAGGCTACGAGCAGTACTTC
CDR3: CASGGVKGYEQYF

J: TRBJ2-7
V: TRBV12-3/TRBV12-4
D: NA
length: 18
size: many
DNA: TGTGCCAGCAGTCTCACAGGGGGTAGCGGGAGCATGGGCTACGAGCAGTACTTC
CDR3: CASSLTGGSGSMGYEQYF

J: TRBJ1-3
V: TRBV12-3/TRBV12-4
D: NA
length: 14
size: many
DNA: TGTGCCAGCAGCCCCGATAGCTCTGGAAACACCATATATTTT
CDR3: CASSPDSSGNTIYF

J: TRBJ2-5
V: TRBV28
D: TRBD2
length: 16
size: NA
DNA: TGTACCAGCAGTTTATATCTAGCGGGGGCACAAGAGACCCAGTACTTC
CDR3: CTSSLYLAGAQETQYF

J: TRBJ2-7
V: TRBV7-9
D: NA
length: 14
size: NA
DNA: TGTGCCAGCAGACCTCCAAGGGGCCCATACGAGCAGTACTTC
CDR3: CASRPPRGPYEQYF

J: TRBJ1-1
V: TRBV6-2/TRBV6-3
D: NA
length: 15
size: few
DNA: TGTGCCAGCAGTTACGCCGGGATTTTGTACACTGAAGCTTTCTTT
CDR3: CASSYAGILYTEAFF

J: TRBJ2-2
V: TRBV7-6
D: TRBD1
length: 18
size: NA
DNA: TGTGCCAGCAGCCTAGAGACCCAGGGGGCGGGGAACACCGGGGAGCTGTTTTTT
CDR3: CASSLETQGAGNTGELFF

J: TRBJ1-5
V: TRBV9
D: TRBD1
length: 14
size: many
DNA: TGTGCCAGCAGCGTAGATCAGGGGGGCCAGCCCCAGCATTTT
CDR3: CASSVDQGGQPQHF

J: TRBJ1-1
V: TRBV18
D: NA
length: 14
size: NA
DNA: TGTGCCAGCTCACCAGGGATTTCCAACACTGAAGCTTTCTTT
CDR3: CASSPGISNTEAFF

J: TRBJ2-7
V: TRBV5-6
D: TRBD2
length: 12
size: NA
DNA: TGTGCCAGCGGGGCGGGAGTATACGAGCAGTACTTC
CDR3: CASGAGVYEQYF

J: TRBJ1-6
V: TRBV5-1
D: TRBD1
length: 13
size: NA
DNA: TGCGCCAGCAGCTGGGACAGAGATTCACCCCTCCACTTT
CDR3: CASSWDRDSPLHF

J: TRBJ2-1
V: TRBV5-1
D: NA
length: 13
size: many
DNA: TGCGCCAGCAGCTTCGAAGGGTCCGGTGAGCAGTTCTTC
CDR3: CASSFEGSGEQFF

J: TRBJ2-3
V: TRBV5-1
D: TRBD1
length: 18
size: NA
DNA: TGCGCCAGCAAGAAGAATGCGGGACAGGGGGCGCGTGCAGATACGCAGTATTTT
CDR3: CASKKNAGQGARADTQYF

J: TRBJ2-7
V: TRBV11-2
D: TRBD2
length: 19
size: NA
DNA: TGTGCCAGCAGCTTAGATTTGCCCGGGACTAGCGCAAGACGCTACGAGCAGTACTTC
CDR3: CASSLDLPGTSARRYEQYF

J: TRBJ2-7
V: TRBV20-1
D: NA
length: 16
size: many
DNA: TGCAGTGCTAGAGACCTACTCTCTAGCGCAACCTACGAGCAGTACTTC
CDR3: CSARDLLSSATYEQYF

J: TRBJ2-5
V: TRBV6-1
D: NA
length: 14
size: few
DNA: TGTGCCAGCAGTGAAGCCGTGAGCAGGAAGACCCAGTACTTC
CDR3: CASSEAVSRKTQYF

J: TRBJ1-2
V: TRBV2
D: NA
length: 12
size: many
DNA: TGTGCCAGCCAACCGATAGACTATGGCTACACCTTC
CDR3: CASQPIDYGYTF

J: TRBJ2-7
V: TRBV18
D: NA
length: 17
size: NA
DNA: TGTGCCAGCTCACCCCTGGTGGACACCCAAAGGGGCTACGAGCAGTACTTC
CDR3: CASSPLVDTQRGYEQYF

J: TRBJ2-5
V: TRBV5-5
D: TRBD1
length: 16
size: NA
DNA: TGTGCCAGCAGCTTAGTTCCACAGGGGAGAGAGGAGACCCAGTACTTC
CDR3: CASSLVPQGREETQYF

J: TRBJ2-1
V: TRBV27
D: TRBD2
length: 16
size: many
DNA: TGTGCCAGCAGTTTATGGGGGACTAGCCTATCGTTGGAGCAGTTCTTC
CDR3: CASSLWGTSLSLEQFF

J: TRBJ2-7
V: TRBV19
D: NA
length: 13
size: few
DNA: TGTGCCAGTATAGGCGGGGCCTCCTACGAGCAGTACTTC
CDR3: CASIGGASYEQYF

J: TRBJ1-1
V: TRBV10-3
D: NA
length: 22
size: NA
DNA: TGTGCCATCAGTGAGTTCGCCACCTTAGAGGAATATTGGGGGCATGCGGACACTGAAGCTTTCTTT
CDR3: CAISEFATLEEYWGHADTEAFF